This T cell receptor beta chain was profiled in a study of T cells after yellow fever vaccination. Study results and caveats: The presence of abundant clonotypes contaminating from the bulk population was possible in FACS-sorted repertoires.

They built TCR cDNA with 5'RACE template switching, a step that put in a universal primer site and UMIs. In TCRdb, the 5' RACE reads were re-called with MiXCR into one record per CDR3 protein. The profile shows about 300,000 distinct CDR3 sequences, 7.5% to 9.5% of them singletons. A remark on this clonotype: Its antigen remains unidentified.

This specimen was CD4+ T cells sorted from PBMCs, taken 5 days after the yellow fever booster vaccination. The TCR sequence derives from a man aged 18 to 30 who received the YFV17D yellow fever vaccine.

CDR3 coding DNA: TGCGCCAGCTCTAGAGGCGGGGGGCCCCATCCTAGCACAGATACGCAGTATTTT. Amino acids: CASSRGGGPHPSTDTQYF. J is TRBJ2-3 and V is TRBV10-2, with 8 bases aligning to TRBD2. This CDR3 has 18 amino acids. Trimming cost V 8 bases and J 0 bases; bases outside gene matches: 16. Germline assignment: CDR1 WSHSY and CDR2 SAAADI.